The T cell receptor (beta chain) described here comes from a study of Graves' ophthalmopathy and Graves' hyperthyroidism. Study results and limitations: Classification of ophthalmopathy versus stable hyperthyroidism by a 13-signature model yielded 85% to 90% sensitivity and around 76% specificity. A majority of expanded thyroid clonotypes exceeding 0.001 frequency were likewise present in blood. As the model predicted ophthalmopathy progression, it achieved a sensitivity of around 71% and a specificity of 72% to 80%.

Exclusion applied to patients with other autoimmune diseases, uncontrolled infections, pregnancy or lactation. The study amplified TCR beta CDR3 regions using RNA transcripts. Scientists carried out first-round RT-PCR using HTBI primers and then a second-round multiplex PCR. One entry per CDR3 protein, called by TCRdb with MiXCR from the multiplex PCR reads. The table lists 900,000 to 1,200,000 distinct CDR3 sequences, about 40% of them singletons. The CDR3 length is 15 residues. Looked up from germline, CDR1 is LNHNV and CDR2 is YYDKDF (reference sequence). V was shortened by 2 bases and J by 5 bases, with 13 bases between the two germline ends. This clonotype has just a few counts. Antigen specificity is unknown.

The chain recombines TRBV15 with TRBJ2-1; either TRBD1 or TRBD2 may fit D (6 bases each). This TCR was sampled from an adult man with Graves' hyperthyroidism. Material for sequencing was peripheral blood or thyroid tissue (not recorded which). CDR3 in amino acids: CATSRNPGGDNEQFF. The CDR3 DNA sequence: TGTGCCACCAGCAGAAATCCCGGGGGCGACAATGAGCAGTTCTTC.